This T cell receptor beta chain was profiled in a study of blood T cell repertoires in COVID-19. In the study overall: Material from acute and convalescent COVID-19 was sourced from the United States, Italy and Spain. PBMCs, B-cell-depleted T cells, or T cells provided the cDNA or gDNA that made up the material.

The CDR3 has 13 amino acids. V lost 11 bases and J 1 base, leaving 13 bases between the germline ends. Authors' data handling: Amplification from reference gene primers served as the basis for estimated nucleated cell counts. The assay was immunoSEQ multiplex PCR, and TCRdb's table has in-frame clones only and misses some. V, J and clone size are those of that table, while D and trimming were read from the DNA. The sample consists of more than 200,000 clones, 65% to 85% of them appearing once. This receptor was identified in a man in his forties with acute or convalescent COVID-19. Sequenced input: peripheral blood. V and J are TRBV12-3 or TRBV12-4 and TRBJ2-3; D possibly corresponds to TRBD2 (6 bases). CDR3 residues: CAGGAGRTDTQYF. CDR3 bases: TGTGCCGGTGGGGCGGGGCGCACAGATACGCAGTATTTT.